The clone carrying this T cell receptor (beta chain) was seen a few times. This record belongs to a study of blood T cell repertoires in COVID-19. About the research overall: Acute and convalescent COVID-19 specimens originated in the United States, Italy and Spain. Sources were T cells, B-cell-depleted T cells, or PBMCs; the material itself was cDNA or gDNA.

Germline V gene sequence: CDR1 KGHSH, CDR2 LQKENI. Deletions cut 6 bases from V and 5 bases from J, with 11 bases between. CDR3 length: 13 amino acids. In the original processing: Amplified reference gene primers provided the basis for estimating nucleated cell counts. TCRdb's copy holds only in-frame clones and misses some; the assay was immunoSEQ multiplex PCR. The V and J calls and clone size come from that table; D and trimming were worked out from the DNA. The data show fewer than 85,000 clones, less than 95% seen once. The sample was peripheral blood. The sequence was collected from a woman between 45 and 65 years old in a cohort sampled during active COVID-19. V and J are TRBV18 and TRBJ1-5; D is uncertain. The CDR3 coding sequence is TGTGCCAGCTCCCCCACAGATGATCAGCCCCAGCATTTT. As protein: CASSPTDDQPQHF.